This entry concerns a single T cell receptor beta chain. The target antigen is unknown. The PCR contained 60 Vbeta and 13 Jbeta primers. Measured with immunoSEQ multiplex PCR; TCRdb has only the in-frame clones, and not every one. The sample consists of approximately 97,000 clones, 73% of them appearing once. The data are from a study of cytomegalovirus exposure and HLA in healthy donors. Study results and caveats: When analyzed later, a missense DCLRE1C variant was found to be linked to TCR beta V- and J-gene trimming. According to a later analysis, donors in an Asian-associated ancestry cluster reportedly had fewer N-insertions than the roughly 670-donor mean. The authors assumed roughly uniform sequencing depth across donors for presence/absence analyses. The investigators catalogued 150 to 200 TCR beta chains as cytomegalovirus-associated.

This sequence originates from a man between 40 and 49 years old in good health and CMV-seronegative. Sequenced: PBMCs.

The CDR3 DNA reads TGTGCCAGCAGTGAATGGGGGGAAGCGAGCACAGATACGCAGTATTTT. Its translation is CASSEWGEASTDTQYF. This chain joins TRBV6-1 and TRBJ2-3, with D possibly being TRBD2 (6 bases). The V and J ends lost 2 bases and 0 bases respectively, with 12 bases between them. CDR1 and CDR2 (germline): MNHNS, SASEGT. There are 16 residues in the CDR3.